This TCR beta chain is from a study of T cell responses to AZD1222 COVID-19 vaccine. The repertoire was sequenced with immunoSEQ multiplex PCR; TCRdb's copy has only in-frame clones and lacks some. The sample holds approximately 150,000 clones, 70% to 90% seen once. This CDR3 region has 16 residues. The ends lost 3 bases at V and 8 bases at J; junction bases unmatched: 10. Germline CDR1 and CDR2: KGHDR and SFDVKD. The sample here was peripheral blood, taken 28 days after the second dose of the MenACWY control vaccine. This chain joins TRBV24-1 and TRBJ1-4, with 8 positions matching TRBD1. The sequence came from an adult who received the MenACWY meningococcal vaccine as a control. In DNA form, the CDR3 reads TGTGCCACCAGTGATCCCTCCGGGACAGGCTTCGAAAAACTGTTTTTT. This encodes CATSDPSGTGFEKLFF.